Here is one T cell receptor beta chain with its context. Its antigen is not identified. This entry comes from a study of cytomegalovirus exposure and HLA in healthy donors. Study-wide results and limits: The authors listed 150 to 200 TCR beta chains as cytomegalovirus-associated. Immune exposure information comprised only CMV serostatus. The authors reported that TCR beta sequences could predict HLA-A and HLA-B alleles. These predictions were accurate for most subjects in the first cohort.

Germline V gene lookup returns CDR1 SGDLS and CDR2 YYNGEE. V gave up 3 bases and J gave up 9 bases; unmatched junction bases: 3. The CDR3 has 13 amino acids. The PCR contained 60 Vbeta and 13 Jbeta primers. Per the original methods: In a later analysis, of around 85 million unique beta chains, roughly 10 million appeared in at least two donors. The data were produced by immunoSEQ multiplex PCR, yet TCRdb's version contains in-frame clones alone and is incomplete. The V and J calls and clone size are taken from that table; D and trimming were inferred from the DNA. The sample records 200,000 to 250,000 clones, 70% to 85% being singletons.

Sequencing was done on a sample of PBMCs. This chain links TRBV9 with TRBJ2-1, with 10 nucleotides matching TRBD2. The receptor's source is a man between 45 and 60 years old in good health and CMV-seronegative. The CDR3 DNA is TGTGCCAGCAGCGCCGGGACTAGCGCTGAGCAGTTCTTC. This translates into CASSAGTSAEQFF.